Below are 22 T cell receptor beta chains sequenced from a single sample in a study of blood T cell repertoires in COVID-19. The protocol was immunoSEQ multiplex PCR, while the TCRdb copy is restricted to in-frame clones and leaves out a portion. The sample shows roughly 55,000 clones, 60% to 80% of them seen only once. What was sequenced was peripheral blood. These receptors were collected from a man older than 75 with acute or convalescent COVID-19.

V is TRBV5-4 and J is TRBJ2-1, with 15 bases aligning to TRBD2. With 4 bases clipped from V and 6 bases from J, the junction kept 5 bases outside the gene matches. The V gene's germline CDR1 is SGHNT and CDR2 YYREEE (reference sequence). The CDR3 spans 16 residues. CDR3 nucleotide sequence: TGTGCCAGCAGCCCGGGACTAGCGGGGGGAGGCAATGAGCAGTTCTTC. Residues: CASSPGLAGGGNEQFF. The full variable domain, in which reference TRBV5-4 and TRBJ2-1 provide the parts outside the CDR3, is ETGVTQSPTHLIKTRGQQVTLRCSSQSGHNTVSWYQQALGQGPQFIFQYYREEENGRGNFPPRFSGLQFPNYSSELNVNALELDDSALYLCASSPGLAGGGNEQFFGPGTRLTVL.

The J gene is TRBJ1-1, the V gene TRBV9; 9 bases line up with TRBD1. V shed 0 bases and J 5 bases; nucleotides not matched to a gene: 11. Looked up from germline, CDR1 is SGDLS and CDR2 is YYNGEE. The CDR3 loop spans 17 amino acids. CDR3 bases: TGTGCCAGCAGCGTAGCTACGGGACAGGGATATTGGACTGAAGCTTTCTTT. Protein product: CASSVATGQGYWTEAFF.

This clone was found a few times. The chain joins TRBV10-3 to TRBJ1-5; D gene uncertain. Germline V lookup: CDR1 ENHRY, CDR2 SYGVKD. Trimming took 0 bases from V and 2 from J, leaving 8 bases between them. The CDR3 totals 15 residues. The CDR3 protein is CAISESMRGNQPQHF. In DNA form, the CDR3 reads TGTGCCATCAGTGAGTCGATGCGTGGCAATCAGCCCCAGCATTTT.

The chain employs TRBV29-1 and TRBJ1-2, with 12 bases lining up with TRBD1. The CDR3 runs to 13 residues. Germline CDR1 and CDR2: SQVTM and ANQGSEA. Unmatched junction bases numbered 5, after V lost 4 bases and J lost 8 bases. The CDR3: CSVGGQGAHGYTF. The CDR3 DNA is TGCAGCGTTGGGGGACAGGGGGCTCACGGCTACACCTTC.

CDR3 bases: TGTGCCGGCCGGGACAGTACATCACCCCTCCACTTT. This sequence encodes CAGRDSTSPLHF. The J gene is TRBJ1-6, the V gene TRBV6-1, with TRBD1 matching over 7 bases. The germline V gene encodes CDR1 MNHNS and CDR2 SASEGT. The trim removed 11 bases at V and 10 bases at J, leaving 8 bases unmatched. The CDR3 loop spans 12 amino acids.

Here the CDR3 reads CATSITTRGLAEAFF. The CDR3 DNA is TGTGCCACCAGCATAACCACCAGGGGGTTGGCTGAAGCTTTCTTT. The rearrangement joins TRBV15 to TRBJ1-1; 7 bases map to TRBD1. The germline V gene has CDR1 LNHNV and CDR2 YYDKDF (reference sequence). The CDR3 sequence is 15 residues long. The V and J ends lost 4 bases and 6 bases, in that order; junction bases with no gene match: 11.

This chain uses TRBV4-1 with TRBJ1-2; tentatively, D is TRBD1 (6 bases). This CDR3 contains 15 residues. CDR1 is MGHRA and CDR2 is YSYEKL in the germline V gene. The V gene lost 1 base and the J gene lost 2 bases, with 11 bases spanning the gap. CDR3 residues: CASSQAQGNNYGYTF. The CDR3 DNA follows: TGCGCCAGCAGCCAAGCACAGGGCAACAACTATGGCTACACCTTC.

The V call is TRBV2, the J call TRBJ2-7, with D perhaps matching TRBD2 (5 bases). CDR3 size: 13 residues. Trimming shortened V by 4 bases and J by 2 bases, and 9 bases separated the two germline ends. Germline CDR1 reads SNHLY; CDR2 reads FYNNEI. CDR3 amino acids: CASSVRVPYEQYF. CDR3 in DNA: TGTGCCAGCAGTGTGAGGGTCCCCTACGAGCAGTACTTC. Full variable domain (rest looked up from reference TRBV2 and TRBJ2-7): EPEVTQTPSHQVTQMGQEVILRCVPISNHLYFYWYRQILGQKVEFLVSFYNNEISEKSEIFDDQFSVERPDGSNFTLKIRSTKLEDSAMYFCASSVRVPYEQYFGPGTRLTVT.

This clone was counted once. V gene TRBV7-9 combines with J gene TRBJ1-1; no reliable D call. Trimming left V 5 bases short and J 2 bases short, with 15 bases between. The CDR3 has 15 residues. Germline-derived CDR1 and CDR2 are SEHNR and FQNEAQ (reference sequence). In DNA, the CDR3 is TGTGCCAGCAGCCCCTCCCGTGGCAGTAACACTGAAGCTTTCTTT. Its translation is CASSPSRGSNTEAFF. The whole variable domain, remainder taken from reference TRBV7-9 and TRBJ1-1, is DTGVSQNPRHKITKRGQNVTFRCDPISEHNRLYWYRQTLGQGPEFLTYFQNEAQLEKSRLLSDRFSAERPKGSFSTLEIQRTEQGDSAMYLCASSPSRGSNTEAFFGQGTRLTVV.

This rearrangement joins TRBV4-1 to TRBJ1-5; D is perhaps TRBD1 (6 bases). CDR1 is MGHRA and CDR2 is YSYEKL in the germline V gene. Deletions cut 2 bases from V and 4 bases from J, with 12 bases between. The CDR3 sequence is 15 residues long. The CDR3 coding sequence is TGCGCCAGCAGCCAACCCGGACAGCCTAATCAGCCCCAGCATTTT. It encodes CASSQPGQPNQPQHF.

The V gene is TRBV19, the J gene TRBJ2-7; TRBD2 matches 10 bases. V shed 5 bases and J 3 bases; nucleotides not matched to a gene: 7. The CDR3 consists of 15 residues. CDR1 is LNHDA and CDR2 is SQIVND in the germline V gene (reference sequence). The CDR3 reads CASSSGLAESYEQYF. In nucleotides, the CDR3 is TGTGCCAGTAGTTCTGGACTAGCGGAAAGCTACGAGCAGTACTTC.

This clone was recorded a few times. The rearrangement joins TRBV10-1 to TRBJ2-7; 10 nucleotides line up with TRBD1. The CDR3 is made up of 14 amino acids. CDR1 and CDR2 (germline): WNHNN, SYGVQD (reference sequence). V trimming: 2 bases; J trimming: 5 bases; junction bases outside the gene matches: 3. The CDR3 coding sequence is TGCGCCAGCAGTGAGGGACAGGGGGGCCACGAGCAGTACTTC. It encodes CASSEGQGGHEQYF.

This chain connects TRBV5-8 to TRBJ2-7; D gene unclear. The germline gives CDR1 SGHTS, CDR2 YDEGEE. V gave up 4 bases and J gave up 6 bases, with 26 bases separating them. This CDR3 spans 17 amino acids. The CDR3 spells CASSPRGASLGVGEQYF. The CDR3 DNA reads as TGTGCCAGCAGCCCGAGAGGAGCCTCGTTAGGCGTCGGCGAGCAGTACTTC.

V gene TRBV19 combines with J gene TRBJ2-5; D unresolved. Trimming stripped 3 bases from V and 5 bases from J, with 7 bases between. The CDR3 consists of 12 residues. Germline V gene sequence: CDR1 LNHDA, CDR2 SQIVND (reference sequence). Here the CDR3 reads CASSISTETQYF. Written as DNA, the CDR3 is TGTGCCAGTAGTATCAGTACGGAGACCCAGTACTTC.

The CDR3 DNA sequence: TGTGCCAGCAGCTTAAACCTCGGGGGGTTGGGTCAGCCCCAGCATTTT. This sequence encodes CASSLNLGGLGQPQHF. This chain links TRBV7-9 with TRBJ1-5, with D perhaps TRBD1 (5 bases). Per germline, CDR1 SEHNR and CDR2 FQNEAQ (reference sequence). V was trimmed by 2 bases and J by 6 bases, leaving 17 bases between them. The length of the CDR3 is 16 residues.

The CDR3 loop reads CASSGAANYGYTF. Here the CDR3 DNA reads TGTGCCAGCTCTGGGGCCGCAAACTATGGCTACACCTTC. This chain connects TRBV18 to TRBJ1-2, with a tentative D call TRBD1 (5 bases). V was clipped by 6 bases and J by 2 bases, with 10 bases between them. This CDR3 spans 13 amino acids. CDR1 is KGHSH and CDR2 is LQKENI in the germline V gene.

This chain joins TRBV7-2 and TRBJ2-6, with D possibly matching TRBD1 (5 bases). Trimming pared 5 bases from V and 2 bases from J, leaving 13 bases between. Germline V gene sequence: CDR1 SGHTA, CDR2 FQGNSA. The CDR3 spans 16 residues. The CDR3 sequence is CASSPSLGPGANVLTF. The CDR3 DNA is TGTGCCAGCAGCCCCAGCCTGGGGCCTGGGGCCAACGTCCTGACTTTC. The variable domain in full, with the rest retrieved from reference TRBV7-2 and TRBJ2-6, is GAGVSQSPSNKVTEKGKDVELRCDPISGHTALYWYRQSLGQGLEFLIYFQGNSAPDKSGLPSDRFSAERTGGSVSTLTIQRTQQEDSAVYLCASSPSLGPGANVLTFGAGSRLTVL.

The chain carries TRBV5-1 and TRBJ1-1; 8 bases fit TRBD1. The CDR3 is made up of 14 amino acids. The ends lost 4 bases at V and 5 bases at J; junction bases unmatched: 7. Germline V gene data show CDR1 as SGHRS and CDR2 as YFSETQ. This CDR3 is CASSVTGDRTEAFF. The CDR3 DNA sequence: TGCGCCAGCAGCGTGACAGGGGATAGGACTGAAGCTTTCTTT.

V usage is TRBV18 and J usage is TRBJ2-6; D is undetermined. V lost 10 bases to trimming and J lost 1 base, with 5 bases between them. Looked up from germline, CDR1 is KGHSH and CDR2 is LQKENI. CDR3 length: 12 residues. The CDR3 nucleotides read TGTGCCACCAAATCTGGGGCCAACGTCCTGACTTTC. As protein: CATKSGANVLTF.

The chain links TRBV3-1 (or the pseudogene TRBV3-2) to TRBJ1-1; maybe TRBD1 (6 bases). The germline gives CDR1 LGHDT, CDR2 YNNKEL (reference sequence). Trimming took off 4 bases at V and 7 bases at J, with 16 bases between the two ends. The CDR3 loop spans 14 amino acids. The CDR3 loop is CASSPTTGVSEAFF. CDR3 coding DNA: TGTGCCAGCAGCCCAACGACAGGTGTGAGTGAAGCTTTCTTT.

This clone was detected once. The CDR3 is CATSRAGSTLLDTQYF. The CDR3 DNA follows: TGTGCCACCAGCAGGGCCGGGTCTACCTTGCTAGATACGCAGTATTTT. The V gene is TRBV15, the J gene TRBJ2-3; D is undetermined. The germline CDR1 and CDR2 sequences are LNHNV and YYDKDF (reference sequence). The germline V and J ends were trimmed by 3 bases and 5 bases, with 18 bases remaining between them. The CDR3 has 16 amino acids.

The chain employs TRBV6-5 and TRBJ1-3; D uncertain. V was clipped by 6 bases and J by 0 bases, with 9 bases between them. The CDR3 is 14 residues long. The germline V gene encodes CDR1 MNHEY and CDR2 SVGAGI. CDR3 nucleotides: TGTGCCAGCAGCCGAAGCGGCTCTGGAAACACCATATATTTT. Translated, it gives CASSRSGSGNTIYF.